This TCR beta chain was sequenced for a study of cytomegalovirus exposure and HLA in healthy donors. This CDR3 comprises 15 residues. Germline V CDR1 and CDR2: MDHEN, SYDVKM. Between the trimmed V and J ends, which lost 4 bases and 4 bases, there was a span of 13 bases. The PCR employed 60 Vbeta primers together with 13 Jbeta primers. Sequencing was performed with immunoSEQ multiplex PCR; in TCRdb, only in-frame clones are kept and a portion is missing. The sample contains 130,000 or so clones, over 50% of which appear only once. As to this clone: Within the sample, other DNA sequences also encode this same CDR3.

This TCR was sampled from a middle-aged woman in good health and CMV-seropositive. The V gene is TRBV28, the J gene TRBJ1-4, with D perhaps matching TRBD1 (6 bases). Material: PBMCs. The CDR3 loop reads CASSSGQPGNEKLFF. The DNA of the CDR3 is TGTGCCAGCAGTTCCGGACAGCCGGGTAATGAAAAACTGTTTTTT.